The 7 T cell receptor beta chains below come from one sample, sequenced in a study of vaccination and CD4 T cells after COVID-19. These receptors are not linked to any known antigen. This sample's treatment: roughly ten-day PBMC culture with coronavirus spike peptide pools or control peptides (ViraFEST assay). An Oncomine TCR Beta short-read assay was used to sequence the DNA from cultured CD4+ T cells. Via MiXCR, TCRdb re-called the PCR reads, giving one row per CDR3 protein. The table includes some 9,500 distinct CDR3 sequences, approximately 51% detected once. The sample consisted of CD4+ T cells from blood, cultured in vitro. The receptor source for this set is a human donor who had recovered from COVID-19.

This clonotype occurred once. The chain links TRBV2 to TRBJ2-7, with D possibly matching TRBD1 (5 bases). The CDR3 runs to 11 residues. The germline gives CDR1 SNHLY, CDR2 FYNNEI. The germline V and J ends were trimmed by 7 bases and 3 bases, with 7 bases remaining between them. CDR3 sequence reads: CASMQGYEQYF. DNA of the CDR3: TGTGCCAGCATGCAGGGCTACGAGCAGTACTTC.

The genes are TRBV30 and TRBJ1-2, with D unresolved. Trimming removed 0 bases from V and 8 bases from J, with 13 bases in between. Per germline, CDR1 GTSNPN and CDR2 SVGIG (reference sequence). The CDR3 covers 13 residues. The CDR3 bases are TGTGCCTGGAGTGTACAAAGGGTGGGAGGCTACACCTTC. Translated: CAWSVQRVGGYTF.

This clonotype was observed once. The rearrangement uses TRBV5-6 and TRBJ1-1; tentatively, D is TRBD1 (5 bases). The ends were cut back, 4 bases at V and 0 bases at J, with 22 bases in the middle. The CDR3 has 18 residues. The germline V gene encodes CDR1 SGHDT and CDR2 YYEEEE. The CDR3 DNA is TGTGCCAGCAGCCGTTGGCAGGGAAACCACTTCTTGAACACTGAAGCTTTCTTT. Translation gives CASSRWQGNHFLNTEAFF.

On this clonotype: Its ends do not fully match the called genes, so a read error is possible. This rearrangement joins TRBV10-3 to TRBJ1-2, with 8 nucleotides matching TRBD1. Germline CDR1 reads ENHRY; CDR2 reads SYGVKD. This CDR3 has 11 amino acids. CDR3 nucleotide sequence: TGTGCCATCAGTGCCGGGACAGGCTTGTCCTTC. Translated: CAISAGTGLSF.

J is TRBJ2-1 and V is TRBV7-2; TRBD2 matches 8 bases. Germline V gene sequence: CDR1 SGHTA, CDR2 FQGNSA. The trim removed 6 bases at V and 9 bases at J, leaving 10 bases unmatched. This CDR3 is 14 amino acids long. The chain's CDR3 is CASRSPGGASEQFF. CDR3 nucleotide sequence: TGTGCCAGCAGATCTCCGGGGGGGGCGAGTGAGCAGTTCTTC.

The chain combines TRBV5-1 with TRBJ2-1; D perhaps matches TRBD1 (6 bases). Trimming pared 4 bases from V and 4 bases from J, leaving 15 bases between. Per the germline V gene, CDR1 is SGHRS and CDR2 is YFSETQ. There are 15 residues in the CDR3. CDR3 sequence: CASSQRPGVYNEQFF. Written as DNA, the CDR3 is TGCGCCAGCAGCCAAAGGCCAGGGGTGTACAATGAGCAGTTCTTC.

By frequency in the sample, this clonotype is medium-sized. CDR3 sequence reads: CASSTLGGPYNEQFF. The CDR3 coding sequence is TGTGCCAGCAGTACCTTGGGGGGCCCTTACAATGAGCAGTTCTTC. The V and J genes are TRBV7-2 and TRBJ2-1; D is possibly TRBD1 or TRBD2 (6 bases each). Germline V gene sequence: CDR1 SGHTA, CDR2 FQGNSA. The V end lost 6 bases, the J end lost 4 bases, and 16 bases lay between the germline ends. CDR3 length equals 15 residues.